Described below is a single T cell receptor (beta chain) sequence and its context. This record belongs to a study of sequential checkpoint blockade in melanoma. The table came from immunoSEQ multiplex PCR; TCRdb's copy has only in-frame clones and leaves some out. The sample yields fewer than 40,000 clones, nearly 90% seen once. Regarding treatment: randomized to nivolumab then ipilimumab (arm A) or the reverse (arm B). No patient had prior DNA-damaging chemotherapy. Live CD3+CD8+ CD19− CD56− cells were sorted from PBMCs. V was pared by 2 bases and J by 2 bases, with 9 bases of the junction left unmatched. From germline, CDR1 is MDHEN and CDR2 SYDVKM. The CDR3 contains 16 residues.

J is TRBJ2-7 and V is TRBV28; 7 bases align to TRBD2. The receptor's source is a human donor with melanoma. This specimen consisted of CD8+ T cells sorted from blood (inferred from file names), obtained from a patient given nivolumab and ipilimumab in sequence. The CDR3 loop reads CASSLRASSGPYEQYF. The CDR3, as DNA: TGTGCCAGCAGTTTACGGGCGTCTAGCGGCCCCTACGAGCAGTACTTC.